This T cell receptor (beta chain) stems from a study of cytomegalovirus exposure and HLA in healthy donors. Whole-study results and caveats: A later analysis found most CMV-associated TCR beta chains apparently HLA-restricted. Rarity held for most TCR sequences, but there were some public TCRs that occurred in many donors.

This clone was picked up a small number of times. The antigen is unknown. The PCR used 60 Vbeta and 13 Jbeta primers. Sequenced by immunoSEQ multiplex PCR; TCRdb stores in-frame clones only, minus some. The sample shows 90,000 to 110,000 clones, 75% to 85% of them seen only once. V lost 2 bases, J lost 6 bases, and 2 bases stayed unmatched. Germline V gene lookup returns CDR1 WSHSY and CDR2 SAAADI. The CDR3 is made up of 13 amino acids. This sequence was found in a man aged 25-45 years in good health and CMV-seronegative. This chain uses TRBV10-2 with TRBJ2-7, with 9 bases that match TRBD2. Specimen: PBMCs. The CDR3 here is CASSEASGVEQYF. The CDR3 nucleotides read TGCGCCAGCAGTGAGGCTAGCGGGGTCGAGCAGTACTTC.